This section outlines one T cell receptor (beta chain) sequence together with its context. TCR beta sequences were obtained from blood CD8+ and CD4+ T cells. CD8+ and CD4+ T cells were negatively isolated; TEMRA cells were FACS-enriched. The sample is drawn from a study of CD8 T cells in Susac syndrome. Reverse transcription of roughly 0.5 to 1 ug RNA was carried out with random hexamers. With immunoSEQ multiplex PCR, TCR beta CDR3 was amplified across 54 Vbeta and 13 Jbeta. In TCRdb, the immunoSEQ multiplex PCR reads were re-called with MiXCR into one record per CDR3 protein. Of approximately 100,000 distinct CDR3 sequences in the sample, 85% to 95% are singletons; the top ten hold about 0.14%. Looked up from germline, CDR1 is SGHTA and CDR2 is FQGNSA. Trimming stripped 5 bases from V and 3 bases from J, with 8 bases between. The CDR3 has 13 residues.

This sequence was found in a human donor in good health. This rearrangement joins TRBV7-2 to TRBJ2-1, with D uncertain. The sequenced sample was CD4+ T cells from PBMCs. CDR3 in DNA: TGTGCCAGCAGCGAACAGCACTACAATGAGCAGTTCTTC. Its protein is CASSEQHYNEQFF.